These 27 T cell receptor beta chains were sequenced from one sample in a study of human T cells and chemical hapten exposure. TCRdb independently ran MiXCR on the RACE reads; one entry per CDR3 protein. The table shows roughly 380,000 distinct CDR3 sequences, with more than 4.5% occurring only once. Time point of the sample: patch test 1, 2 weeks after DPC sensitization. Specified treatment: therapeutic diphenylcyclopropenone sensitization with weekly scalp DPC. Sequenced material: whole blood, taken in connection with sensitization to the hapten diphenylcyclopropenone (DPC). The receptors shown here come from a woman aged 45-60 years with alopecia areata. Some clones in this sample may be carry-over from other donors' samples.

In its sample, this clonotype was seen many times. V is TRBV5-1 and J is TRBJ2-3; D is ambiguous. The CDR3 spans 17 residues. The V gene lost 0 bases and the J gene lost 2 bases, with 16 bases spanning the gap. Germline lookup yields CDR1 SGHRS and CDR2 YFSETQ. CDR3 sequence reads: CASSLVVAASDTDTQYF. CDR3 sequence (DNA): TGCGCCAGCAGCTTGGTGGTGGCGGCATCTGACACAGATACGCAGTATTTT.

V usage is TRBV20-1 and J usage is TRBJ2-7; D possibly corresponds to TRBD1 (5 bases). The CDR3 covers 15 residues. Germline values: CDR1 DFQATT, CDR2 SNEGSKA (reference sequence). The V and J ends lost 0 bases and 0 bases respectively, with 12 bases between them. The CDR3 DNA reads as TGCAGTGCTAGAGATAGACAGCTAAGCTCCTACGAGCAGTACTTC. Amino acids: CSARDRQLSSYEQYF.

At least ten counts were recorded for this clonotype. In DNA form, the CDR3 reads TGTGCCAGCAGCCAAAGGACAGGGAGGGCCCAGTACTTC. It is translated as CASSQRTGRAQYF. The V call is TRBV7-8, the J call TRBJ2-5, with D maybe TRBD1 (8 bases). The CDR3 sequence is 13 residues long. V was trimmed by 5 bases and J by 9 bases, leaving 16 bases between them. Germline CDR1 and CDR2: SGHVS and FQNEAQ.

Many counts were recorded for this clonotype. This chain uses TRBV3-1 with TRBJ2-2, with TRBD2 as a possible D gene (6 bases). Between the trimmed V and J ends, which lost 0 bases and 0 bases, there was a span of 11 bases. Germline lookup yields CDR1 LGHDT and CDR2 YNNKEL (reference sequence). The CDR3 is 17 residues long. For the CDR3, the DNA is TGTGCCAGCAGCCAAGATCAGGGACTTGCGAACACCGGGGAGCTGTTTTTT. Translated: CASSQDQGLANTGELFF.

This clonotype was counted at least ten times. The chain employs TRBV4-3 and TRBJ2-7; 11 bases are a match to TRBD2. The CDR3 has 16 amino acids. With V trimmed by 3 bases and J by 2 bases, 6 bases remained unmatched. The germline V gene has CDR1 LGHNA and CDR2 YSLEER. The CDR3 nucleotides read TGCGCCAGCAGCCAGGCACTAGCGGGAGCGACCTACGAGCAGTACTTC. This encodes CASSQALAGATYEQYF.

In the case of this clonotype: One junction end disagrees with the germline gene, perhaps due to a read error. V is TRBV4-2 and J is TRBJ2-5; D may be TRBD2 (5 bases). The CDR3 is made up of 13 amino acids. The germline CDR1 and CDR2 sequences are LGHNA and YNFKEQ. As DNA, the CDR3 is TGTGCCAGCAGCCCCCGGGAACAAGGGACCCAGTACTTC. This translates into CASSPREQGTQYF.

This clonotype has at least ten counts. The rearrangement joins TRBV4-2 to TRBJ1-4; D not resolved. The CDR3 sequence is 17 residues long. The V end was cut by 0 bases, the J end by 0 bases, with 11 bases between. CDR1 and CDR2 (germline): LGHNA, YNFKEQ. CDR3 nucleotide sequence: TGTGCCAGCAGCCAAGAGGTATCTGGCGCAACTAATGAAAAACTGTTTTTT. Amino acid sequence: CASSQEVSGATNEKLFF.

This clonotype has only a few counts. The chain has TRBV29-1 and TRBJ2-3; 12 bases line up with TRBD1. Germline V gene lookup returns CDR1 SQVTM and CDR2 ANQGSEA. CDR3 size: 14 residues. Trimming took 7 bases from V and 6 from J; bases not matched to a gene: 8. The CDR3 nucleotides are TGCAGCGGCCGGGGGACAGGGGGCAAGGATACGCAGTATTTT. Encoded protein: CSGRGTGGKDTQYF.

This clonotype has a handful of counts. Here the CDR3 DNA reads TGCGCCAGCAGCAGGAGCGGGGTAGGTCAAGAGACCCAGTACTTC. It translates to CASSRSGVGQETQYF. This rearrangement joins TRBV5-1 to TRBJ2-5, with 7 bases matching TRBD2. The trim removed 4 bases at V and 2 bases at J, leaving 8 bases unmatched. This CDR3 contains 15 residues. Germline V gives CDR1 SGHRS, CDR2 YFSETQ.

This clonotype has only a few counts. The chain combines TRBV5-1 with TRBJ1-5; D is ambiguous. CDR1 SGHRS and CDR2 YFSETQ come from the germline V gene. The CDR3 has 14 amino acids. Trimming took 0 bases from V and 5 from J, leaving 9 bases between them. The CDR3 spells CASSLGGGYQPQHF. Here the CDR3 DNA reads TGCGCCAGCAGCTTGGGTGGTGGTTATCAGCCCCAGCATTTT.

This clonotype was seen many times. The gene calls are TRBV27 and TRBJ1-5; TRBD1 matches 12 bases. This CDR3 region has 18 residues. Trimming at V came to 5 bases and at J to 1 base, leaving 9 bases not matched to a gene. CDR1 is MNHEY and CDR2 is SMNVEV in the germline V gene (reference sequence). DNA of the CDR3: TGTGCCAGCAGTCCGGGGACAGGGGGCGCGGTGAGCAATCAGCCCCAGCATTTT. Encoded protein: CASSPGTGGAVSNQPQHF.

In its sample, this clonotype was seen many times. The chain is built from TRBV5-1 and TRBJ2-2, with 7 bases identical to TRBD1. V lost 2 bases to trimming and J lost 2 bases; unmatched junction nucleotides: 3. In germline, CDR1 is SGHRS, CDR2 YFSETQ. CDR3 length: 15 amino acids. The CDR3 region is CASSFWDRNTGELFF. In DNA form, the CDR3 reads TGCGCCAGCAGCTTCTGGGACAGAAACACCGGGGAGCTGTTTTTT.

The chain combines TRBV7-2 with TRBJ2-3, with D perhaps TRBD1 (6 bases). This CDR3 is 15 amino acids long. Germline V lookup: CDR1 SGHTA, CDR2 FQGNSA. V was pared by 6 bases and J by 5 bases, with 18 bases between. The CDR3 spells CASSAEPGVKDTQYF. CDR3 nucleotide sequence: TGTGCCAGCAGTGCCGAGCCAGGGGTTAAAGATACGCAGTATTTT.

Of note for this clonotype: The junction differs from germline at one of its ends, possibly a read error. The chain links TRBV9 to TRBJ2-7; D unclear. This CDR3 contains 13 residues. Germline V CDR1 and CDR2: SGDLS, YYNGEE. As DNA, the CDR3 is TGTCCCAGCAGCGACGGGCTCTCCTACGAGCAGTACTTC. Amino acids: CPSSDGLSYEQYF.

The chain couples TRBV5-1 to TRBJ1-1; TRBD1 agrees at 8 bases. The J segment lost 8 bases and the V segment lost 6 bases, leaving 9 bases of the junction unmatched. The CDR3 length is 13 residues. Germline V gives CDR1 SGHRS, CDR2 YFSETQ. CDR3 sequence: CASTLGQGGEAFF. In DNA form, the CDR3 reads TGCGCCAGCACCCTTGGACAGGGAGGGGAAGCTTTCTTT.

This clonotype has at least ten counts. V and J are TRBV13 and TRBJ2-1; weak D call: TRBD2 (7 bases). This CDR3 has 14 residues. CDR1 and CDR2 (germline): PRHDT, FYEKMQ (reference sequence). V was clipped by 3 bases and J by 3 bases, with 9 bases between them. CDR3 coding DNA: TGTGCCAGCAGCTTCGGGGGGCACTACAATGAGCAGTTCTTC. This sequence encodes CASSFGGHYNEQFF.

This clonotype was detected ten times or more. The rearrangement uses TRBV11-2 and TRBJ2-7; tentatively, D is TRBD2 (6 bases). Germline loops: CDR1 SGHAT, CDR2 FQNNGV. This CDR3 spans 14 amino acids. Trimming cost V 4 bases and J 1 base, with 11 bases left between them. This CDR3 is CASSSGLNSYEQYF. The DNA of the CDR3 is TGTGCCAGCAGCTCAGGACTAAATTCCTACGAGCAGTACTTC.

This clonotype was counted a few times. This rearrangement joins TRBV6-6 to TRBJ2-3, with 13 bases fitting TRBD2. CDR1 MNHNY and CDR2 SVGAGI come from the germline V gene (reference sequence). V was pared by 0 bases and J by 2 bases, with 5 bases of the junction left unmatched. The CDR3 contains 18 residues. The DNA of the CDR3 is TGTGCCAGCAGTTACTCTAGACTAGCGGGGGGTACCACAGATACGCAGTATTTT. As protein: CASSYSRLAGGTTDTQYF.

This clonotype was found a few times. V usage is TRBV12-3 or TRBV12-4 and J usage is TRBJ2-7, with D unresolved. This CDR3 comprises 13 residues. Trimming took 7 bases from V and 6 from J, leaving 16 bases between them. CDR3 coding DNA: TGTGCCAGCACCGGGCCGAAGGAAAGCGAGCAGTACTTC. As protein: CASTGPKESEQYF.

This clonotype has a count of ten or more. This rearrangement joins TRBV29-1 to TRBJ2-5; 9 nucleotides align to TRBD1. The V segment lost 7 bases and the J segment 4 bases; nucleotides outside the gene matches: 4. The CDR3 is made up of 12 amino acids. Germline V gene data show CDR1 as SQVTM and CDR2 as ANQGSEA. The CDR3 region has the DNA TGCAGCGGGAAGACAGGGGGAGAGACCCAGTACTTC. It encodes CSGKTGGETQYF.

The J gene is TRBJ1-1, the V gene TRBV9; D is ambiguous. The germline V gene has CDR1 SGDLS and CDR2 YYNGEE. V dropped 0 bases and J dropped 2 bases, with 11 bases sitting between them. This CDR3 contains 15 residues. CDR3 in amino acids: CASSVEVVSNTEAFF. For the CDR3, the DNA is TGTGCCAGCAGCGTAGAGGTAGTTTCCAACACTGAAGCTTTCTTT.

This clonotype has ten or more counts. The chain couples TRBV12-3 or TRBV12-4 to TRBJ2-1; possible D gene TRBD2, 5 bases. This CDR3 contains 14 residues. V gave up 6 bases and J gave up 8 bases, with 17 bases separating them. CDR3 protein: CASSPTGEGYEQFF. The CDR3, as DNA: TGTGCCAGCAGCCCTACCGGAGAGGGATATGAGCAGTTCTTC.

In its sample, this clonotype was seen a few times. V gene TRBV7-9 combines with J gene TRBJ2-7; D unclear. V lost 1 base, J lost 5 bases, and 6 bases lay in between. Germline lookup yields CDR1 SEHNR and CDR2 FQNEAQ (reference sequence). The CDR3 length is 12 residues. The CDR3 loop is CASSLEADEQYF. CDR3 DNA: TGTGCCAGCAGCTTAGAGGCCGACGAGCAGTACTTC. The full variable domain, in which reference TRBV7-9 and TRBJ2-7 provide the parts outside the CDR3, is DTGVSQNPRHKITKRGQNVTFRCDPISEHNRLYWYRQTLGQGPEFLTYFQNEAQLEKSRLLSDRFSAERPKGSFSTLEIQRTEQGDSAMYLCASSLEADEQYFGPGTRLTVT.

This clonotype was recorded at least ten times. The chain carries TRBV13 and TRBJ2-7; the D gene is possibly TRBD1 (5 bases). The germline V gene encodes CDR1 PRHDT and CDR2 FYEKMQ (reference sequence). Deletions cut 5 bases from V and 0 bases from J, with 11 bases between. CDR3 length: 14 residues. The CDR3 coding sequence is TGTGCCAGCAGCCTGGACATTCGCTCCTACGAGCAGTACTTC. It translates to CASSLDIRSYEQYF.

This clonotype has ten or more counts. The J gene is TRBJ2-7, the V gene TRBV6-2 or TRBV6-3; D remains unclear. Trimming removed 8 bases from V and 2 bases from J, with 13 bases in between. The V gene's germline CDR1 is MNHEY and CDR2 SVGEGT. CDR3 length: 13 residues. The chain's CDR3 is CASVKDGTYEQYF. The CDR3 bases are TGTGCCAGCGTGAAGGACGGAACCTACGAGCAGTACTTC.

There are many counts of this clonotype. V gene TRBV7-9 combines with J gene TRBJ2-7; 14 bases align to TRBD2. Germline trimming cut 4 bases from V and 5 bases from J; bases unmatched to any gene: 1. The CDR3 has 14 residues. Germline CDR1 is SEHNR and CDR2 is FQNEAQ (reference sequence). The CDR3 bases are TGTGCCAGCAGCTCGACTAGCGGGAGGGACGAGCAGTACTTC. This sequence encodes CASSSTSGRDEQYF. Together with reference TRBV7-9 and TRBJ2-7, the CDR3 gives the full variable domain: DTGVSQNPRHKITKRGQNVTFRCDPISEHNRLYWYRQTLGQGPEFLTYFQNEAQLEKSRLLSDRFSAERPKGSFSTLEIQRTEQGDSAMYLCASSSTSGRDEQYFGPGTRLTVT.

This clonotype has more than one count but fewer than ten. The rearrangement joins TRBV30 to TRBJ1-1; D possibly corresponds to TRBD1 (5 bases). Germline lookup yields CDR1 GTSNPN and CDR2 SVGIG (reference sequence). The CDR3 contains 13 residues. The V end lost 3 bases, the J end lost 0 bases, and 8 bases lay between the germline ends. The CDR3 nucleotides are TGTGCCTGGAGATCAGGGTTGAACACTGAAGCTTTCTTT. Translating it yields CAWRSGLNTEAFF.